A single sample is the source of the 7 T cell receptor beta chains below, sequenced in a study of spatial heterogeneity in lung cancer. Via MiXCR, TCRdb re-called the 5' RACE reads, giving one row per CDR3 protein. The sample has about 20,000 distinct CDR3 sequences, just under 6% seen once; the top ten hold less than 35%. Time point indicated: sample taken at primary tumor resection. Sequencing used PBMCs, obtained at surgery. Receptors originate from a male donor with early-stage non-small cell lung cancer.

This clonotype occurred many times. This chain connects TRBV7-2 to TRBJ2-5; D gene uncertain. The CDR3 totals 14 residues. CDR1 is SGHTA and CDR2 is FQGNSA in the germline V gene. Trimming cost V 2 bases and J 2 bases, with 9 bases left between them. The CDR3 sequence is CASSLTSIQETQYF. CDR3 coding DNA: TGTGCCAGCAGCTTAACGAGCATACAAGAGACCCAGTACTTC. The full variable domain, in which reference TRBV7-2 and TRBJ2-5 provide the parts outside the CDR3, is GAGVSQSPSNKVTEKGKDVELRCDPISGHTALYWYRQSLGQGLEFLIYFQGNSAPDKSGLPSDRFSAERTGGSVSTLTIQRTQQEDSAVYLCASSLTSIQETQYFGPGTRLLVL.

The V gene is TRBV20-1, the J gene TRBJ2-5; TRBD2 agrees at 11 bases. CDR1 and CDR2 from the germline V gene are DFQATT and SNEGSKA (reference sequence). The CDR3 sequence is 13 residues long. V lost 5 bases, J lost 4 bases, and 3 bases stayed unmatched. This CDR3 reads CSAGTSGPETQYF. The DNA for the CDR3 is TGCAGTGCTGGGACTAGCGGACCAGAGACCCAGTACTTC.

This clonotype has at least ten counts. The chain couples TRBV20-1 to TRBJ2-5; no firm D call. CDR3 length: 14 amino acids. CDR1 is DFQATT and CDR2 is SNEGSKA in the germline V gene (reference sequence). The V end lost 6 bases, the J end lost 7 bases, and 21 bases lay between the germline ends. For the CDR3, the DNA is TGCAGTGCAATAAAGACTGCCCCTTCGGGGACCCAGTACTTC. Translating it yields CSAIKTAPSGTQYF.

Ten or more counts support this clonotype. This sequence joins TRBV6-5 and TRBJ2-1, with D perhaps TRBD2 (5 bases). Between the trimmed V and J ends, which lost 5 bases and 9 bases, there was a span of 17 bases. The germline CDR1 and CDR2 sequences are MNHEY and SVGAGI. The CDR3 extends over 14 amino acids. The DNA of the CDR3 is TGTGCCAGCAGTACAAGGTTGCGAGAGGGTGAGCAGTTCTTC. Its protein is CASSTRLREGEQFF.

By share, this clonotype counts as medium-sized. The genes are TRBV7-9 and TRBJ2-4, with 13 bases identical to TRBD2. J lost 14 bases, V lost 4 bases, and 8 bases had no gene match. Germline CDR1 SEHNR, CDR2 FQNEAQ (reference sequence). The CDR3 length is 14 residues. CDR3 protein: CASSSTSGRETKYF. CDR3 coding DNA: TGTGCCAGCAGCTCTACTAGCGGGAGGGAGACAAAGTACTTC.

The J gene is TRBJ2-1, the V gene TRBV7-2; D remains ambiguous. CDR3 size: 13 residues. Trimming pared 4 bases from V and 8 bases from J, leaving 12 bases between. CDR1 and CDR2 from the germline V gene are SGHTA and FQGNSA. CDR3 sequence (DNA): TGTGCCAGCAGCTCCCCCGGCAGTTATGAGCAGTTCTTC. Its translation: CASSSPGSYEQFF.

At least ten counts were recorded for this clonotype. The V and J genes are TRBV9 and TRBJ2-7, with 11 bases fitting TRBD2. Losses at the gene ends were 3 bases for V and 3 bases for J; bases not matched to a gene: 2. This CDR3 is built from 14 residues. The germline CDR1 and CDR2 sequences are SGDLS and YYNGEE. This CDR3 reads CASSEGLAVYEQYF. The CDR3 bases are TGTGCCAGCAGCGAGGGACTAGCGGTCTACGAGCAGTACTTC.